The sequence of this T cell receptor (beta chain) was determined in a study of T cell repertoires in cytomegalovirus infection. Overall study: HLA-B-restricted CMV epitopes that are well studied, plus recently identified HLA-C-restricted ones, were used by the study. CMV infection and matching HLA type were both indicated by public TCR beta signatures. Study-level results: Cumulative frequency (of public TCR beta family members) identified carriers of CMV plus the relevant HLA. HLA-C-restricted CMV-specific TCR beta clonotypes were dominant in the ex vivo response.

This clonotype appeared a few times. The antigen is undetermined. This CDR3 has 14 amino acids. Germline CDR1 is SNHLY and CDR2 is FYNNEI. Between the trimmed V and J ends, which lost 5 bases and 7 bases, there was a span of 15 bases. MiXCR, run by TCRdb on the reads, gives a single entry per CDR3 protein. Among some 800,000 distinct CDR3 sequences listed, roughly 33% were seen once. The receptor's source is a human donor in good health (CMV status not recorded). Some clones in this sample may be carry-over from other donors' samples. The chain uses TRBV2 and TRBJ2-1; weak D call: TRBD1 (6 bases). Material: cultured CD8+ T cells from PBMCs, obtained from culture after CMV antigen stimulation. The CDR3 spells CASSSSGALNEQFF. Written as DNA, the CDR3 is TGTGCCAGCAGTTCCTCAGGGGCTCTGAATGAGCAGTTCTTC.